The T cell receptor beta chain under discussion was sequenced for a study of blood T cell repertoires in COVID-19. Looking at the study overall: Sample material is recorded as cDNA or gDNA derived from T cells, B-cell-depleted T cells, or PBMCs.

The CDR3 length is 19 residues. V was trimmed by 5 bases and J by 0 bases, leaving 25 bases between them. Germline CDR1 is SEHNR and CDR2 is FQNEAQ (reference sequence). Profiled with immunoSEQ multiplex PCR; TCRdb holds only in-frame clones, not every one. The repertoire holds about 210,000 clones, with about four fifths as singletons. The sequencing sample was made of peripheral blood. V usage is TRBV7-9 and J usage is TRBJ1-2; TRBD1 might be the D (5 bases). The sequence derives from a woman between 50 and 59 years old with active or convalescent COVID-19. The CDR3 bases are TGTGCCAGCAGCCCACCCGGGGGGGGACGGCCCTGGGCTAACTATGGCTACACCTTC. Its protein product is CASSPPGGGRPWANYGYTF.